This T cell receptor beta chain was recorded in a study of blood T cell repertoires in COVID-19. Assay: immunoSEQ multiplex PCR; the TCRdb copy retains only in-frame clones and omits some. The table shows 95,000 or so clones, with roughly 76% occurring only once. The Seattle patients, enrolled during active infection, were followed longitudinally. V lost 8 bases, J lost 6 bases, and 7 bases lay in between. CDR1 ENHRY and CDR2 SYGVKD come from the germline V gene. The CDR3 covers 11 residues. Sequences were obtained from peripheral blood. The receptor comes from a man older than 75 with COVID-19, enrolled during active disease. The chain carries TRBV10-3 and TRBJ2-2; D unresolved. Here the CDR3 reads CAISRSGELFF. The CDR3 DNA reads as TGTGCCATCTCCAGGTCCGGGGAGCTGTTTTTT.